This TCR beta chain was obtained from a study of blood T cell repertoires in COVID-19. The overall study: Sources were T cells, B-cell-depleted T cells, or PBMCs; the material itself was cDNA or gDNA.

CDR1 and CDR2 (germline): MDHEN, SYDVKM. V was cut by 4 bases and J by 0 bases, with 18 bases left in between. This CDR3 is 17 amino acids long. This table comes from immunoSEQ multiplex PCR, and its TCRdb copy is limited to in-frame clones, with some not included. This table has under 200,000 clones, 75% to 90% appearing once. Symptom resolution, clearance, or two negative PCRs marked the recovered donors of Cohort 3. J is TRBJ1-2 and V is TRBV28; D remains ambiguous. What was sequenced was PBMCs or T cells enriched from blood (not recorded which). This clonotype was sampled from an older woman who had recovered from COVID-19. The CDR3 region has the DNA TGTGCCAGCAGTTCCCCCACTTACAGTAATACTAACTATGGCTACACCTTC. The encoded protein is CASSSPTYSNTNYGYTF.